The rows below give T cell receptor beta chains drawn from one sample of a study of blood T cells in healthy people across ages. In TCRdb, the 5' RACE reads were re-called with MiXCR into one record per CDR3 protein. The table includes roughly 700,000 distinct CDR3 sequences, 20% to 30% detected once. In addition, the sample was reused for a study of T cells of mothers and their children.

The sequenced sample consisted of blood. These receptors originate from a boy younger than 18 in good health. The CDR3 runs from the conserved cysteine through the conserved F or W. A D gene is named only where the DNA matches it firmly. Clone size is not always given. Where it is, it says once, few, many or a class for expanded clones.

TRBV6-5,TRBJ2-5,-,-,CASSYGWPRETQYF,TGTGCCAGCAGTTACGGGTGGCCTCGGGAGACCCAGTACTTC
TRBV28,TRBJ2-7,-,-,CASSSAGEGQGEQYF,TGTGCCAGCAGTTCCGCAGGGGAAGGACAAGGCGAGCAGTACTTC
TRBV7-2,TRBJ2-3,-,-,CASSLALWDTQYF,TGTGCCAGCAGCTTAGCGCTGTGGGATACGCAGTATTTT
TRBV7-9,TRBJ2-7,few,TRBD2,CASSSFDGRVHEQYF,TGTGCCAGCAGCTCCTTTGACGGGAGGGTCCACGAGCAGTACTTC
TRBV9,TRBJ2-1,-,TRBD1,CASSAGTGEYNEQFF,TGTGCCAGCAGCGCGGGGACAGGGGAGTACAATGAGCAGTTCTTC
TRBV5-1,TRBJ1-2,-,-,CASSSDGSPYGYTF,TGCGCCAGCAGCTCCGACGGTTCCCCTTATGGCTACACCTTC
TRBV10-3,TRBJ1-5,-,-,CAIRDRENQPQHF,TGTGCCATCAGGGACAGAGAAAATCAGCCCCAGCATTTT
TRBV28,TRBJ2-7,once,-,CASSFRGLDEQYF,TGTGCCAGCAGTTTCAGGGGTTTGGACGAGCAGTACTTC
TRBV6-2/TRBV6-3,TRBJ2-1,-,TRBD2,CASSFQRGVYNEQFF,TGTGCCAGCAGTTTTCAGCGGGGGGTATACAATGAGCAGTTCTTC
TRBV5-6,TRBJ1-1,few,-,CASTTPGLDTEAFF,TGTGCCAGCACCACTCCCGGCCTGGACACTGAAGCTTTCTTT
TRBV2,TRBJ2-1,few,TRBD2,CATTGTSGRPTYNEQFF,TGTGCCACCACCGGGACTAGCGGGAGGCCCACCTACAATGAGCAGTTCTTC
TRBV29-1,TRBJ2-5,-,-,CSVETGPGETQYF,TGCAGCGTAGAAACAGGGCCGGGAGAGACCCAGTACTTC
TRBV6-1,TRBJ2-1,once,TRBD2,CASSEMLAGYNEQFF,TGTGCCAGCAGTGAAATGCTAGCGGGATACAATGAGCAGTTCTTC
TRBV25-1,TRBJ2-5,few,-,CASSEFGETQYF,TGTGCCAGCAGTGAATTTGGGGAGACCCAGTACTTC
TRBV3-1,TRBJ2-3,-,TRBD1,CASSQIRDRVTDTQYF,TGTGCCAGCAGCCAGATCCGGGACAGGGTAACAGATACGCAGTATTTT
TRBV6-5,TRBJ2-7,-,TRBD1,CASRGGAYEQYF,TGTGCCAGCAGAGGGGGCGCTTACGAGCAGTACTTC
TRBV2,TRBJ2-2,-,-,CASQGLMNTGELFF,TGTGCCAGCCAGGGACTCATGAACACCGGGGAGCTGTTTTTT
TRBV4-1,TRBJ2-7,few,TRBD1,CASSYSGAEGQGAAYEQYF,TGCGCCAGCAGCTATTCGGGGGCCGAAGGACAGGGGGCAGCCTACGAGCAGTACTTC
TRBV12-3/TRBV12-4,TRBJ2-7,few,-,CASSLNRAGEQYF,TGTGCCAGCAGTTTGAACCGGGCAGGGGAGCAGTACTTC
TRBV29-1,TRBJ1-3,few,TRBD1,CSVRTGLDTIYF,TGCAGCGTTAGGACAGGGCTGGACACCATATATTTT
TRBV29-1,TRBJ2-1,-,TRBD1,CSVDGTGGDEQFF,TGCAGCGTTGACGGGACAGGGGGTGATGAGCAGTTCTTC
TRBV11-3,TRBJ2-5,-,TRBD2,CASRRGTSGEETQYF,TGTGCCAGCAGAAGAGGGACTAGCGGGGAAGAGACCCAGTACTTC
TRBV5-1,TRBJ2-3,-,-,CASSPSAPPGLTDTQYF,TGCGCCAGCAGCCCTTCTGCCCCGCCAGGACTCACAGATACGCAGTATTTT
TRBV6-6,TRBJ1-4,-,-,CASSYSMGLPVGKLFF,TGTGCCAGCAGTTACTCGATGGGCCTTCCGGTCGGAAAACTGTTTTTT
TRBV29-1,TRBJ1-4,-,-,CSVRRDKSTNEKLFF,TGCAGCGTGCGACGGGACAAATCAACTAATGAAAAACTGTTTTTT
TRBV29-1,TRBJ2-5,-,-,CSANSGVRETQYF,TGCAGCGCCAACTCAGGCGTTCGGGAGACCCAGTACTTC
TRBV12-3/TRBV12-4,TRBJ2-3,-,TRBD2,CASSLLAGVLDTQYF,TGTGCCAGCAGCCTACTAGCGGGGGTCCTAGATACGCAGTATTTT
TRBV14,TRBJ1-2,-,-,CASSQDFGGFGYTF,TGTGCCAGCAGCCAAGATTTCGGGGGATTTGGCTACACCTTC
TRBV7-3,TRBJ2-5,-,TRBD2,CASSPGLAGASETQYF,TGTGCCAGCAGCCCAGGACTAGCAGGGGCCTCGGAGACCCAGTACTTC
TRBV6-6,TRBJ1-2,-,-,CASMLPNYGYTF,TGTGCCAGCATGTTACCGAACTATGGCTACACCTTC
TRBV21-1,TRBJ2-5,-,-,CASSPRTDTETQYF,TGTGCCAGCAGCCCCAGGACCGATACGGAGACCCAGTACTTC
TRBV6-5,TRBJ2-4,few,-,CASSYSNPGARWGAKNIQYF,TGTGCCAGCAGTTACTCGAATCCGGGGGCAAGGTGGGGAGCCAAAAACATTCAGTACTTC